This T cell receptor (beta chain) was profiled in a study of shared clonotypes between healthy human individuals (dated by TCRdb to 2020 to 2022). At the level of the whole study: The cohort included three men and two women between 18 and 49 years of age. For each donor, three plates each were used for CD4 naive and CD4 memory, two plates were used for CD8 naive, and one plate was used for CD8 memory. Blood TCR repertoires of a handful of healthy adults were deeply sequenced to estimate repertoire size and the extent of clonotype sharing between individuals. Libraries were prepared and TCR repertoires were sequenced by different laboratories using diverse techniques, in order to increase sequencing depth and limit assay-specific biases. Per donor, leukapheresis produced somewhere between about 0.9 and 9 billion PBMCs.

A remark on this clone: Its cognate antigen has yet to be identified. Qualities for individual bases were not recorded, and no much larger clone is one base off.

The donors were healthy, HIV-negative adults with no recently reported acute infections or vaccinations. Every donor was a Caucasian adult living in Nashville, Tennessee, USA. CD4+ T cells were enriched by magnetic negative selection; naive cells were then positively selected on CD45RA, and the negative fraction formed the memory subset. After blood collection by leukapheresis, PBMCs were isolated using Ficoll-Histopaque density gradient centrifugation and then cryopreserved in the vapor phase of liquid nitrogen. Analytical flow cytometry was used to check the purity and quantity of every magnetically sorted T cell population. Genomic DNA was isolated from each sorted fraction and quantified by UV absorbance on a Nanodrop 2000c. Using the deep immunoSEQ assay, multiplex PCR amplified TCR CDR3 regions from genomic DNA. For each cell subset, the extracted genomic DNA was distributed evenly across all wells of several immunoSEQ 96-well plates, and each plate served as one replicate. Each replicate PCR for sorted subsets received roughly 0.2 ug genomic DNA, equal to tens of thousands of T cell genomes. Purified libraries were measured with a Qubit 3.0 fluorometer, size-checked on a Bioanalyzer 2100, and measured again with the KAPA Library Quantification kit. A separate single-read 150-cycle Illumina NextSeq 550 flow cell was used to sequence each immunoSEQ 96-well plate. As for the original processing: The immunoSEQ output contained only junctional sequences without quality scores, so filtering could not match that applied to full-length reads. Sequences were annotated with PyIR, a Python wrapper for IgBLAST v1.9, using IMGT germline references to assign V/J genes and CDR3. Reads with weak V/J assignments (E-value above 1e-6), missing CDR3, stop codons, out-of-frame junctions, or ambiguous translated residues were removed. V3J clonotypes were defined as sequences sharing an identical inferred V gene, J gene, and CDR3 amino acid sequence. Percentage overlap between repertoires was calculated by dividing the number of shared unique clonotypes by the size of the smaller repertoire. Richness of each repertoire was evaluated using RTK rarefaction, the Chao1 estimator, and Recon v2.1 estimates of unobserved clonotypes. For all TCRbeta clonotypes obtained by the gDNA method from a few donors, generation probabilities were computed with OLGA. The clones in this table, taken by TCRdb from immuneACCESS, are in-frame only. Not every clone is retained; where verified, under half of the shortfall comes from an unresolved V gene, and the cause of the rest is unknown. D and trimming come from the DNA, and the V and J calls and clone size come from that table. The sample contains about 1 million clones, 65% to 80% of them found a single time. The top ten constitute approximately 1.5% of the sample.

Overall study results and their limits: Estimated clonotype richness was generally larger for naive than for memory subsets. Higher generation probabilities were observed for clonotypes shared by all four sorted-subset donors than for non-shared clonotypes. Pairwise subsampling led to the expectation that sequencing depth would affect the degree of clonotype sharing among donors. Only blood was sampled, and tissue TCR repertoires likely differ from those in blood. The genetic and exposure-history diversity represented was limited by the small number of donors. Sharing across a few donors was observed for around 5% of naive CD4, over 3% of naive CD8, roughly 2.4% of memory CD4, and over 0.3% of memory CD8 clonotypes. Rarefaction of sorted-subset datasets indicated incomplete sequencing despite the large sequencing depth.

Here V drops 1 base and J drops 4 bases, and the junction holds 9 bases not matched to any gene. The CDR3, cysteine through phenylalanine, is 17 amino acids long. Here the CDR3 DNA is all that survives: 51 bases in frame from base 1. CDR1 SGHRS and CDR2 YFSETQ are derived from the germline V gene. The chain joins TRBV5-1 to TRBJ2-5, with 11 bases matching TRBD1. The source is a man between 18 and 29 years old in good health. Sequencing input: memory CD4+ T cells sorted from blood. According to the study, the label for this sample's cell subset or site signals: CD45RA-negative fraction. The CDR3 reads CASSLTQTDRGRETQYF. The nucleotides are TGCGCCAGCAGCTTGACTCAGACGGACAGGGGGCGAGAGACCCAGTACTTC.